The 18 T cell receptor beta chains reported below all come from one sample, sequenced in a study of shared clonotypes between healthy human individuals (dated by TCRdb to 2020 to 2022). CD8 naive samples consisted of CD45RO-negative cells that were positively selected for CCR7, yielding a CD45RA+CCR7+ population without TemRA cells. The method behind the library was the immunoSEQ multiplex PCR assay. TCRdb holds this immuneACCESS table with in-frame rearrangements only. Some clones are missing; in checked studies, unresolved V genes explain under half, and the rest has no known cause. The sample table holds approximately 1.9 million clones, of which 85% to 95% were seen once. Jointly, the top ten make up about 1.7% of the sample. What was sequenced was naive CD8+ T cells from PBMCs. The meaning of the sample's cell subset or site label: CD45RA+CCR7+. The receptors come from a young man in good health. Some clones in this sample may be carry-over from other donors' samples.

The chain is built from TRBV7-8 and TRBJ1-2; D not resolved. From germline, CDR1 is SGHVS and CDR2 FQNEAQ. V lost 1 base, J lost 5 bases, and 11 bases lay in between. The CDR3 sequence is 14 residues long. The CDR3 DNA reads as TGTGCCAGCAGCTTAGGGACCGAGGAATATGGCTACACCTTC. Translating gives CASSLGTEEYGYTF.

The chain couples TRBV14 to TRBJ2-7, with TRBD2 matching 9 bases. The CDR3 loop spans 14 amino acids. Germline V gives CDR1 SGHDN, CDR2 FVKESK. V shed 2 bases, J shed 4 bases, and the junction held 3 bases outside the gene matches. The CDR3 DNA reads as TGTGCCAGCAGCCAACTGACTAGCGGATACGAGCAGTACTTC. Translation gives CASSQLTSGYEQYF.

The V and J genes are TRBV7-6 and TRBJ2-2; D may match TRBD1 or TRBD2 (5 bases each). Germline CDR1 is SGHVS and CDR2 is FNYEAQ. This CDR3 region has 16 residues. Trimming removed 2 bases from V and 2 bases from J, with 12 bases in between. CDR3 bases: TGTGCCAGCAGCTTACCCGGGGCCACAAACACCGGGGAGCTGTTTTTT. This sequence encodes CASSLPGATNTGELFF. The variable domain in full, with the rest retrieved from reference TRBV7-6 and TRBJ2-2, is GAGVSQSPRYKVTKRGQDVALRCDPISGHVSLYWYRQALGQGPEFLTYFNYEAQQDKSGLPNDRFSAERPEGSISTLTIQRTEQRDSAMYRCASSLPGATNTGELFFGEGSRLTVL.

This clone has a single count. The V gene is TRBV5-1, the J gene TRBJ2-1, with TRBD2 matching over 7 bases. The trim removed 4 bases at V and 4 bases at J, leaving 8 bases unmatched. CDR1 and CDR2 (germline): SGHRS, YFSETQ. This CDR3 is 15 amino acids long. The CDR3 DNA follows: TGCGCCAGCAGCCCGGACGGGGGGTTTTACAATGAGCAGTTCTTC. It translates to CASSPDGGFYNEQFF.

A word on this clone: The same CDR3 can be traced to other DNA sequences in this sample. The V gene is TRBV29-1, the J gene TRBJ1-1, with D unresolved. V was cut by 6 bases and J by 1 base, with 9 bases left in between. Germline lookup yields CDR1 SQVTM and CDR2 ANQGSEA. The CDR3 contains 12 residues. The CDR3 reads CSVVGPNTEAFF. The CDR3 nucleotides read TGCAGCGTCGTCGGACCGAACACTGAAGCTTTCTTT.

J is TRBJ1-2 and V is TRBV12-2; the table's D call TRBD1 went unverified against the DNA. TRBV12-2 is given as a pseudogene. The CDR3 extends over 12 amino acids. CDR3 sequence: CASRQTGVGYTF. CDR3 DNA sequence: TGTGCAAGTCGCCAAACAGGGGTTGGCTACACCTTC.

This clone was seen more than once but under ten times. The chain carries TRBV27 and TRBJ1-2; tentative D call: TRBD1 (5 bases). The CDR3 length is 15 residues. With 3 bases removed from V and 2 bases from J, the gap between germline ends came to 13 bases. The germline V gene encodes CDR1 MNHEY and CDR2 SMNVEV (reference sequence). CDR3 in amino acids: CASSFMQGRNYGYTF. The DNA of the CDR3 is TGTGCCAGCAGTTTTATGCAGGGTAGAAACTATGGCTACACCTTC.

This chain joins TRBV9 and TRBJ2-3, with TRBD2 identical over 7 bases. Germline CDR1 is SGDLS and CDR2 is YYNGEE. This CDR3 contains 15 residues. Unmatched junction bases numbered 5, after V lost 0 bases and J lost 4 bases. The CDR3 region is CASSVEAGVADTQYF. The CDR3 region has the DNA TGTGCCAGCAGCGTAGAGGCGGGAGTTGCAGATACGCAGTATTTT.

The chain combines TRBV28 with TRBJ1-4; D is uncertain. CDR1 and CDR2 from the germline V gene are MDHEN and SYDVKM. The V end was cut by 6 bases, the J end by 8 bases, with 16 bases between. The CDR3 runs to 14 residues. This chain's CDR3 is CASSRKQVNEKLFF. CDR3 DNA: TGTGCCAGCAGCAGGAAGCAGGTTAACGAAAAACTGTTTTTT.

The CDR3 loop reads CASSSREVPTGELFF. CDR3 DNA sequence: TGTGCCAGTTCTTCGCGGGAGGTTCCCACCGGGGAGCTGTTTTTT. V gene TRBV19 combines with J gene TRBJ2-2, with 8 positions matching TRBD2. V was pared by 8 bases and J by 4 bases, with 9 bases of the junction left unmatched. Germline values: CDR1 LNHDA, CDR2 SQIVND (reference sequence). The CDR3 extends over 15 amino acids.

The V and J genes are TRBV2 and TRBJ1-4; no clear D gene. V gave up 4 bases and J gave up 4 bases, with 13 bases separating them. The CDR3 is 15 residues long. Germline values: CDR1 SNHLY, CDR2 FYNNEI. CDR3 protein: CASSVFGSHNEKLFF. For the CDR3, the DNA is TGTGCCAGCAGTGTCTTCGGCAGCCATAATGAAAAACTGTTTTTT.

V is TRBV19 and J is TRBJ1-1; D is ambiguous. The CDR3 length is 14 residues. V was cut by 5 bases and J by 0 bases, with 10 bases left in between. The germline V gene has CDR1 LNHDA and CDR2 SQIVND (reference sequence). The DNA for the CDR3 is TGTGCCAGTAGTCCCCCTGAGTTGAACACTGAAGCTTTCTTT. This translates into CASSPPELNTEAFF. The variable domain in full, completed from reference TRBV19 and TRBJ1-1, reads DGGITQSPKYLFRKEGQNVTLSCEQNLNHDAMYWYRQDPGQGLRLIYYSQIVNDFQKGDIAEGYSVSREKKESFPLTVTSAQKNPTAFYLCASSPPELNTEAFFGQGTRLTVV.

The rearrangement uses TRBV10-3 and TRBJ2-7; 9 positions agree with TRBD2. V shed 3 bases and J 9 bases; nucleotides not matched to a gene: 15. The germline V gene has CDR1 ENHRY and CDR2 SYGVKD. This CDR3 region has 16 residues. The CDR3 nucleotides are TGTGCCATCAGTGATACCGGGACTAGCAGCCTGGGAGGGCAGTACTTC. Protein product: CAISDTGTSSLGGQYF.

The chain uses TRBV5-6 and TRBJ2-1, with TRBD2 matching 9 bases. The V and J ends lost 0 bases and 8 bases, in that order; junction bases with no gene match: 12. The germline V gene has CDR1 SGHDT and CDR2 YYEEEE. This CDR3 comprises 17 residues. CDR3 sequence reads: CASSLGVLRGRGDEQFF. CDR3 coding DNA: TGTGCCAGCAGCTTGGGAGTATTACGCGGGAGGGGGGATGAGCAGTTCTTC.

The CDR3: CAITQTSGSLEQYF. CDR3 in DNA: TGTGCCATCACCCAGACTAGCGGGAGTCTCGAGCAGTACTTC. The rearrangement uses TRBV10-3 and TRBJ2-7; 12 bases agree with TRBD2. This CDR3 region has 14 residues. Trimming cost V 7 bases and J 6 bases; bases outside gene matches: 7. Germline-derived CDR1 and CDR2 are ENHRY and SYGVKD.

The rearrangement links TRBV27 to TRBJ1-2, with 10 nucleotides matching TRBD1. The germline gives CDR1 MNHEY, CDR2 SMNVEV (reference sequence). Trimming removed 2 bases from V and 4 bases from J; junction bases left unmatched: 1. The CDR3 spans 14 residues. The CDR3 DNA sequence: TGTGCCAGCAGTTTAGGGGACAGGGGCTATGGCTACACCTTC. Protein: CASSLGDRGYGYTF.

This chain joins TRBV7-8 and TRBJ2-5; 10 bases line up with TRBD1. The CDR3 has 14 residues. CDR1 and CDR2 (germline): SGHVS, FQNEAQ. The junction had 2 bases not matched to a gene; V was cut back by 5 bases and J by 2 bases. The CDR3 coding sequence is TGTGCCAGCAGCCGGGACAGGGGTCAAGAGACCCAGTACTTC. Translated, it gives CASSRDRGQETQYF.

The CDR3: CASSPSPGAEAFF. The CDR3 coding sequence is TGTGCCAGCAGCCCAAGCCCGGGCGCTGAAGCTTTCTTT. The chain carries TRBV7-9 and TRBJ1-1; D not certain. The CDR3 totals 13 residues. CDR1 and CDR2 from the germline V gene are SEHNR and FQNEAQ (reference sequence). The V gene lost 5 bases and the J gene lost 6 bases, with 13 bases spanning the gap.